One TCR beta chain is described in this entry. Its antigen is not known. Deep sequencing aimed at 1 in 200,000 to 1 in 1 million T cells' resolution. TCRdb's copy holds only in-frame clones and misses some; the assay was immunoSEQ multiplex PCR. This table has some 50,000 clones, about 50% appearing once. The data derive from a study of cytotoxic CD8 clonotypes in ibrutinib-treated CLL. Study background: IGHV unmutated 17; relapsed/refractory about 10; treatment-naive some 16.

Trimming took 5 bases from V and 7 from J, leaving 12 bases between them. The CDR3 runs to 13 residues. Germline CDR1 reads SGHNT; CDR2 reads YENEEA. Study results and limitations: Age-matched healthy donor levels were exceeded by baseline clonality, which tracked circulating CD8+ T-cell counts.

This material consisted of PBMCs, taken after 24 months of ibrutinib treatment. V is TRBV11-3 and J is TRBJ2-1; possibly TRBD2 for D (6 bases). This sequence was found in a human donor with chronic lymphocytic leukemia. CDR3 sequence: CASSPTGDNEQFF. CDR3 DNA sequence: TGTGCCAGCAGCCCCACGGGAGATAATGAGCAGTTCTTC.